This T cell receptor beta chain was identified in a study of breast tumors, draining lymph nodes, adjacent tissues. Study-wide results and limits: Luminal-like breast cancer showed significantly higher tumor–nontumor repertoire similarity than basal-like.

V shed 2 bases and J shed 4 bases, with 7 bases lying between them. CDR3 length: 13 residues. Germline values: CDR1 SGHNT, CDR2 YYREEE (reference sequence). MiXCR, applied by TCRdb to the multiplex PCR reads, yields one record per CDR3 protein. The table has around 300,000 distinct CDR3 sequences, 30% seen once; the top ten hold roughly 1.2%. This clonotype was seen more than once but under ten times. Its antigen remains unknown. Samples came from axillary lymph nodes draining the breast cancer. The receptor's source is a female donor with breast cancer. Some clones in this sample may be carry-over from other donors' samples. Specimen: axillary lymph node tissue. The chain is built from TRBV5-4 and TRBJ2-1; the D is unclear. The DNA of the CDR3 is TGTGCCAGCAGCTTATCCAGGTACAATGAGCAGTTCTTC. Amino acids: CASSLSRYNEQFF.